This passage covers 31 T cell receptor beta chains from one sample sequenced in a study of radiotherapy plus CTLA-4 blockade in lung cancer. Sequencing was performed with immunoSEQ multiplex PCR; in TCRdb, only in-frame clones are kept and a portion is missing. The sample lists approximately 38,000 clones; 80% to 90% were seen once. The sample was peripheral blood, taken from a patient treated with radiotherapy plus ipilimumab. The source of these receptors is a human donor with non-small cell lung cancer whose response to radiotherapy plus ipilimumab could not be evaluated.

V and J are TRBV11-2 and TRBJ1-3; D perhaps matches TRBD1 (6 bases). V gave up 0 bases and J gave up 1 base, with 22 bases separating them. The CDR3 length is 20 residues. The germline V gene has CDR1 SGHAT and CDR2 FQNNGV. DNA for the CDR3: TGTGCCAGCAGCTTAGATTACAGGGCCAGGCACACCCAATCTGGAAACACCATATATTTT. It is translated as CASSLDYRARHTQSGNTIYF.

The gene calls are TRBV9 and TRBJ1-2; TRBD1 matches 11 bases. This CDR3 has 16 amino acids. With V trimmed by 4 bases and J by 4 bases, 9 bases remained unmatched. Germline V gene lookup returns CDR1 SGDLS and CDR2 YYNGEE. This CDR3 reads CASSPMRGQGVYGYTF. CDR3 DNA: TGTGCCAGCAGCCCGATGAGGGGACAGGGGGTCTATGGCTACACCTTC.

This rearrangement joins TRBV28 to TRBJ2-7, with 7 bases that match TRBD1. The V segment lost 5 bases and the J segment 4 bases; nucleotides outside the gene matches: 11. Germline lookup yields CDR1 MDHEN and CDR2 SYDVKM. This CDR3 contains 15 residues. CDR3: CASSPLSDRLYEQYF. The CDR3 region has the DNA TGTGCCAGCAGTCCACTCTCGGACAGGCTATACGAGCAGTACTTC.

The V and J genes are TRBV11-2 and TRBJ1-3, with 10 bases aligning to TRBD1. V dropped 1 base and J dropped 4; count of bases not matched to a gene: 7. The germline V gene encodes CDR1 SGHAT and CDR2 FQNNGV. The CDR3 spans 17 residues. CDR3 DNA: TGTGCCAGCAGCTTAGGCCCGACAGGGGGCACGGGAAACACCATATATTTT. Translation: CASSLGPTGGTGNTIYF.

This chain uses TRBV28 with TRBJ2-6; no definite D call. Germline loops: CDR1 MDHEN, CDR2 SYDVKM. The length of the CDR3 is 12 residues. The CDR3: CATQSGANVLTF. In DNA, the CDR3 is TGTGCTACGCAGTCTGGGGCCAACGTCCTGACTTTC.

This clone has only one observation. The chain uses TRBV4-1 and TRBJ2-5, with TRBD1 as a possible D gene (6 bases). Trimming stripped 4 bases from V and 5 bases from J, with 14 bases between. The CDR3 length is 14 residues. Germline CDR1 is MGHRA and CDR2 is YSYEKL. CDR3 nucleotides: TGCGCCAGCAGCCGTTGGGGGCAGGAGGAGACCCAGTACTTC. Protein sequence: CASSRWGQEETQYF.

The gene calls are TRBV5-6 and TRBJ2-7; TRBD2 matches at 15 bases. J lost 6 bases, V lost 3 bases, and 4 bases had no gene match. The germline V gene has CDR1 SGHDT and CDR2 YYEEEE. The CDR3 consists of 15 residues. In DNA, the CDR3 is TGTGCCAGCAGCTGGGGACTAGCGGGGGGTGGCGAGCAGTACTTC. Translating it yields CASSWGLAGGGEQYF. Full variable domain (outside the CDR3, taken from reference TRBV5-6 and TRBJ2-7): DAGVTQSPTHLIKTRGQQVTLRCSPKSGHDTVSWYQQALGQGPQFIFQYYEEEERQRGNFPDRFSGHQFPNYSSELNVNALLLGDSALYLCASSWGLAGGGEQYFGPGTRLTVT.

The table lists this clone with a count of one. The chain carries TRBV5-1 and TRBJ2-5; 11 bases are shared with TRBD2. The CDR3 spans 16 residues. Germline V gene lookup returns CDR1 SGHRS and CDR2 YFSETQ. Losses at the gene ends were 0 bases for V and 2 bases for J; bases not matched to a gene: 3. CDR3 nucleotide sequence: TGCGCCAGCAGCTTGGGGGGACTAGCGGTTCAAGAGACCCAGTACTTC. Amino acid sequence: CASSLGGLAVQETQYF.

The chain employs TRBV19 and TRBJ2-3; tentative D call: TRBD1 (5 bases). The CDR3 is 13 residues long. The V end was cut by 11 bases, the J end by 5 bases, with 17 bases between. CDR1 LNHDA and CDR2 SQIVND come from the germline V gene (reference sequence). The CDR3 protein is CAGAPDGQDTQYF. CDR3 DNA: TGTGCCGGGGCGCCGGATGGCCAAGATACGCAGTATTTT.

The rearrangement uses TRBV2 and TRBJ2-5; possible D gene TRBD1, 5 bases. The CDR3 totals 16 residues. V was pared by 8 bases and J by 8 bases, with 27 bases between. Germline CDR1 is SNHLY and CDR2 is FYNNEI. CDR3 amino acids: CASGSSSQGWWGTQYF. As DNA, the CDR3 is TGTGCCAGCGGGTCTTCCTCCCAGGGATGGTGGGGAACCCAGTACTTC. The variable domain in full, with the rest retrieved from reference TRBV2 and TRBJ2-5, is EPEVTQTPSHQVTQMGQEVILRCVPISNHLYFYWYRQILGQKVEFLVSFYNNEISEKSEIFDDQFSVERPDGSNFTLKIRSTKLEDSAMYFCASGSSSQGWWGTQYFGPGTRLLVL.

The chain has TRBV5-1 and TRBJ1-5; 8 nucleotides line up with TRBD1. CDR3 size: 14 residues. Germline CDR1 reads SGHRS; CDR2 reads YFSETQ. V shed 0 bases, J shed 5 bases, and the junction held 1 base outside the gene matches. The CDR3 sequence is CASSLAGGHQPQHF. Written as DNA, the CDR3 is TGCGCCAGCAGCTTGGCAGGGGGCCATCAGCCCCAGCATTTT.

This clone was observed a single time. The chain joins TRBV29-1 to TRBJ2-3, with D perhaps matching TRBD2 (7 bases). Trimming left V 0 bases short and J 7 bases short, with 17 bases between. The CDR3 is 15 amino acids. CDR1 and CDR2 (germline): SQVTM, ANQGSEA. The CDR3, as DNA: TGCAGCGTTGAAGATCGTCGGGGGGCTTCGTATACGCAGTATTTT. It is translated as CSVEDRRGASYTQYF.

The rearrangement links TRBV7-8 to TRBJ1-1; 10 bases agree with TRBD1. Looked up from germline, CDR1 is SGHVS and CDR2 is FQNEAQ. The CDR3 sequence is 13 residues long. V dropped 5 bases and J dropped 10; count of bases not matched to a gene: 7. CDR3 bases: TGTGCCAGCAGCCCCAGGACAGGGGGTGGAGCTTTCTTT. Amino acids: CASSPRTGGGAFF.

The rearrangement uses TRBV10-3 and TRBJ1-5; D might be TRBD1 (6 bases). Trimming shortened V by 4 bases and J by 5 bases, and 12 bases separated the two germline ends. The CDR3 has 14 amino acids. Germline loops: CDR1 ENHRY, CDR2 SYGVKD. Here the CDR3 DNA reads TGTGCCATCAGTGGCCGGGACACAGATCAGCCCCAGCATTTT. Its protein product is CAISGRDTDQPQHF.

J is TRBJ2-5 and V is TRBV4-1; 7 bases are a match to TRBD1. The CDR3 extends over 19 amino acids. The germline V gene encodes CDR1 MGHRA and CDR2 YSYEKL. The junction had 13 bases not matched to a gene; V was cut back by 0 bases and J by 0 bases. The CDR3: CASSQEYRNRGSNQETQYF. CDR3 bases: TGCGCCAGCAGCCAAGAGTATAGAAACAGGGGCTCGAACCAAGAGACCCAGTACTTC.

The J gene is TRBJ2-5, the V gene TRBV7-2; 9 bases match TRBD2. Germline V gene sequence: CDR1 SGHTA, CDR2 FQGNSA. CDR3 length: 14 residues. J lost 4 bases, V lost 5 bases, and 5 bases had no gene match. DNA for the CDR3: TGTGCCAGCAGCCGCGGGGGGGCCTTAGAGACCCAGTACTTC. It specifies CASSRGGALETQYF.

The chain has TRBV29-1 and TRBJ2-3; D might be TRBD2 (6 bases). Trimming removed 7 bases from V and 4 bases from J, with 21 bases in between. CDR3 length: 15 residues. Germline loops: CDR1 SQVTM, CDR2 ANQGSEA. The DNA for the CDR3 is TGCAGCGCCTCTGGGGTGGACTACGACGCAGATACGCAGTATTTT. Translating gives CSASGVDYDADTQYF.

V usage is TRBV27 and J usage is TRBJ2-1, with 8 bases fitting TRBD2. The length of the CDR3 is 14 residues. Looked up from germline, CDR1 is MNHEY and CDR2 is SMNVEV (reference sequence). Trimming cost V 6 bases and J 2 bases; bases outside gene matches: 3. DNA for the CDR3: TGTGCCAGCAGGGAGCGGGAGCCCTACAATGAGCAGTTCTTC. This translates into CASREREPYNEQFF.

The V gene is TRBV28, the J gene TRBJ1-6; 7 bases line up with TRBD1. Germline assignment: CDR1 MDHEN and CDR2 SYDVKM. The CDR3 extends over 13 amino acids. J was trimmed by 14 bases and V by 6 bases; bases with no gene match: 10. DNA for the CDR3: TGTGCCAGCAGACCGCCCCAGGGGGGAACCCTCCACTTT. Translated: CASRPPQGGTLHF.

The rearrangement uses TRBV4-1 and TRBJ2-1; D is unresolved. Germline V gives CDR1 MGHRA, CDR2 YSYEKL. Deletions cut 4 bases from V and 2 bases from J, with 9 bases between. This CDR3 is built from 14 residues. CDR3 in DNA: TGCGCCAGCAGCCCAGCGCACGCCTACAATGAGCAGTTCTTC. This gives the protein CASSPAHAYNEQFF.

The chain couples TRBV28 to TRBJ1-6, with no clear D. Trimming took 6 bases from V and 5 from J, leaving 14 bases between them. The CDR3 loop spans 15 amino acids. The germline gives CDR1 MDHEN, CDR2 SYDVKM. CDR3 protein: CASRSGTSNNSPLHF. The CDR3 region has the DNA TGTGCCAGCAGGTCGGGAACCTCGAATAATTCACCCCTCCACTTT. Full variable domain (rest looked up from reference TRBV28 and TRBJ1-6): DVKVTQSSRYLVKRTGEKVFLECVQDMDHENMFWYRQDPGLGLRLIYFSYDVKMKEKGDIPEGYSVSREKKERFSLILESASTNQTSMYLCASRSGTSNNSPLHFGNGTRLTVT.

The J gene is TRBJ2-7, the V gene TRBV10-2, with no clear D. The CDR3 is 13 residues long. Trimming cost V 7 bases and J 0 bases, with 10 bases left between them. Germline V lookup: CDR1 WSHSY, CDR2 SAAADI. The CDR3 bases are TGCGCCAGCACTACGTTACTCTCCTACGAGCAGTACTTC. This codes for CASTTLLSYEQYF.

This chain connects TRBV11-2 to TRBJ2-7; D call uncertain. The CDR3 consists of 14 residues. V was pared by 4 bases and J by 0 bases, with 10 bases between. CDR1 is SGHAT, CDR2 FQNNGV, per germline. The CDR3 loop is CASSSRMSSYEQYF. The CDR3, as DNA: TGTGCCAGCAGCTCGAGGATGTCCTCCTACGAGCAGTACTTC.

The chain employs TRBV19 and TRBJ2-6; D is unclear. CDR1 and CDR2 (germline): LNHDA, SQIVND (reference sequence). Trimming shortened V by 8 bases and J by 3 bases, and 11 bases separated the two germline ends. The CDR3 is 14 residues long. The CDR3 loop reads CASDRLDGANVLTF. The CDR3 DNA sequence: TGTGCCAGTGACCGACTCGATGGGGCCAACGTCCTGACTTTC.

The sample holds one count of this clone. The genes are TRBV6-1 and TRBJ2-4; tentative D call: TRBD1 (5 bases). The germline gives CDR1 MNHNS, CDR2 SASEGT. The CDR3 totals 15 residues. Trimming took 4 bases from V and 5 from J, leaving 15 bases between them. The CDR3 DNA reads as TGTGCCAGCAGTGTCCCCACAGGCTGGCAAAACATTCAGTACTTC. Protein product: CASSVPTGWQNIQYF.

The chain has TRBV7-9 and TRBJ2-2; a weak D match, TRBD1 (5 bases). V was pared by 5 bases and J by 3 bases, with 16 bases between. Germline-derived CDR1 and CDR2 are SEHNR and FQNEAQ (reference sequence). CDR3 size: 16 residues. Here the CDR3 DNA reads TGTGCCAGCAGCCTAAATCCGACAGAGTACACCGGGGAGCTGTTTTTT. This encodes CASSLNPTEYTGELFF.

V is TRBV6-7 and J is TRBJ1-5; D gene unclear. TRBV6-7 is placed among ORFs of uncertain function. The CDR3 runs 18 residues. Trimming took 2 bases from V and 2 from J, leaving 19 bases between them. The CDR3 sequence is CASSYPPAAERCNQPQHF. CDR3 nucleotide sequence: TGTGCCAGCAGTTACCCCCCCGCGGCAGAGAGATGCAATCAGCCCCAGCATTTT.

Here the CDR3 DNA reads TGCAGCGTCGGCTTGGGAGGTGGGAACACTGAAGCTTTCTTT. It codes for CSVGLGGGNTEAFF. The V call is TRBV29-1, the J call TRBJ1-1; D call uncertain. Between the trimmed V and J ends, which lost 6 bases and 1 base, there was a span of 15 bases. Germline V gene lookup returns CDR1 SQVTM and CDR2 ANQGSEA. The CDR3 spans 14 residues.

The CDR3 loop reads CASSSDSGLAKNIQYF. CDR3 in DNA: TGTGCCAGCAGTTCCGATAGCGGGCTAGCCAAAAACATTCAGTACTTC. The chain recombines TRBV28 with TRBJ2-4, with 7 bases fitting TRBD2. CDR3 length: 16 residues. Germline loops: CDR1 MDHEN, CDR2 SYDVKM. V shed 4 bases and J 0 bases; nucleotides not matched to a gene: 6. Looking up the rest from reference TRBV28 and TRBJ2-4 gives the full variable domain: DVKVTQSSRYLVKRTGEKVFLECVQDMDHENMFWYRQDPGLGLRLIYFSYDVKMKEKGDIPEGYSVSREKKERFSLILESASTNQTSMYLCASSSDSGLAKNIQYFGAGTRLSVL.

The V and J genes are TRBV4-2 and TRBJ1-3, with 9 bases fitting TRBD1. The CDR3 loop spans 18 amino acids. CDR1 LGHNA and CDR2 YNFKEQ come from the germline V gene. V gave up 4 bases and J gave up 6 bases; unmatched junction bases: 16. CDR3 DNA sequence: TGTGCCAGCAGCCGGGAGGTAGACGGGACAGGGAAAGAAAACACCATATATTTT. It is translated as CASSREVDGTGKENTIYF.

The chain is built from TRBV5-1 and TRBJ2-1, with TRBD1 identical over 8 bases. The V gene's germline CDR1 is SGHRS and CDR2 YFSETQ. The CDR3 runs 11 residues. V lost 6 bases and J lost 10; bases outside the gene matches: 3. The CDR3 loop reads CASTDRGEQFF. The CDR3 DNA reads TGCGCCAGCACCGACAGGGGCGAGCAGTTCTTC.